This T cell receptor beta chain stems from a study of CD8 T cells in ankylosing spondylitis. Regarding the study as a whole: Matched ankylosing spondylitis synovial fluid reportedly showed significant enrichment of disease-linked clones. Peripheral blood samples showed relatively rare disease-linked clones, and these clones were CD8+. A motif in TCR beta, a set of 8 or 9 highly homologous variants, appeared characteristic of ankylosing spondylitis blood. Reactive arthritis synovial fluid and blood were previously reported to contain some motif variants.

To note about this clonotype: Its antigen remains unknown.

V was clipped by 0 bases and J by 2 bases; unmatched bases: 7. The CDR3 is 15 amino acids. Germline values: CDR1 DFQATT, CDR2 SNEGSKA (reference sequence). The authors made TCR beta libraries by quantitative 5'-RACE with molecular barcodes. In TCRdb, the 5' RACE reads were re-called with MiXCR into one record per CDR3 protein. Among over 700,000 distinct CDR3 sequences listed, around a fifth were seen once. The sample comprised blood, either unsorted or a sorted T cell fraction (not recorded which). This chain joins TRBV20-1 and TRBJ2-7; 7 bases are shared with TRBD2. This clonotype was sampled from a male donor with ankylosing spondylitis. The CDR3 protein is CSARDLAEHTYEQYF. The CDR3 nucleotides are TGCAGTGCTAGAGATCTAGCGGAACATACCTACGAGCAGTACTTC.